This T cell receptor (beta chain) comes out of a study of T-cell reconstitution after alpha-beta-depleted transplantation in children. Study outcomes and limitations: T-cell counts and diversity were attributed mostly to newly produced T cells one year after transplant. Surviving recipient T cells and intrathymic progenitors accounted for some patients' high TCRbeta diversity at day 60. Reports say that about two months after transplant, the alpha-beta T cells came out of several hundred graft clones that had expanded.

CDR3 length: 17 amino acids. Germline V gene lookup returns CDR1 SNHLY and CDR2 FYNNEI. V dropped 7 bases and J dropped 1 base, with 20 bases sitting between them. The sample holds a few counts of this clonotype. Its specificity is not known. It was with unique molecular identifiers that the TCRbeta library was prepared. TCRdb reprocessed the PCR reads with MiXCR, giving one entry per CDR3 protein. The table records 450,000 to 550,000 distinct CDR3 sequences, about 10% of them present only once. The sequencing used PBMCs, mostly from graft donor cells, collected 180 days after TCRalphabeta/CD19-depleted stem cell transplant. This TCR derives from a female patient aged 2-9 years who had a stem cell transplant for aplastic anemia, so the T cells may come from the graft donor. The gene calls are TRBV2 and TRBJ1-5; maybe TRBD1 (5 bases). For the CDR3, the DNA is TGTGCCAGCACCCGCAGGGCGGAGGAGGTCAGCAATCAGCCCCAGCATTTT. Translated, it gives CASTRRAEEVSNQPQHF.